The TCR beta chain described here comes from a study of cytomegalovirus exposure and HLA in healthy donors. This clone was counted only a few times. Its antigen is not known. Study observations and caveats: Highly shared variants forming one cluster were likely a sequencing artifact.

The PCR was carried out with 60 Vbeta primers and 13 Jbeta primers. Measured with immunoSEQ multiplex PCR; TCRdb has only the in-frame clones, and not every one. Of over 100,000 clones detected, around 70% appear once; the ten largest clones hold approximately 7.8%. The V gene lost 4 bases and the J gene lost 0 bases, with 10 bases spanning the gap. The CDR3 has 14 residues. Germline CDR1 is SGHRS and CDR2 is YFSETQ. Sequencing input: PBMCs. The sequence was obtained from a male donor in good health and CMV-seronegative. This chain connects TRBV5-1 to TRBJ1-1, with D maybe TRBD1 (5 bases). The CDR3 region has the DNA TGCGCCAGCAGCGGGGGAGGAATGAACACTGAAGCTTTCTTT. It yields the protein CASSGGGMNTEAFF.